This T cell receptor beta chain stems from a study of radiotherapy plus CTLA-4 blockade in lung cancer. In the study overall: Of the patients, roughly 17% showed objective responses and 31% attained disease control. The study, taken as a whole, reports: Together with interferon-beta, which increased in serum after radiation, early dynamic changes in blood T cell clones were reportedly the best predictors of response. TCR clones from tumors expanded in blood after radiotherapy plus ipilimumab.

Deletions cut 2 bases from V and 9 bases from J, with 23 bases between. The germline CDR1 and CDR2 sequences are MNHEY and SMNVEV (reference sequence). The CDR3 spans 16 residues. Libraries were prepared by immunoSEQ multiplex PCR; TCRdb keeps only in-frame clonotypes and omits some of them. The sample lists 90,000 or so clones; roughly 80% were seen once. The table lists this clone with a count of one. Antigen: not known. The source of this sequence is a human donor with non-small cell lung cancer who had stable disease on radiotherapy plus ipilimumab. The specimen was peripheral blood, collected from a patient treated with radiotherapy plus ipilimumab. This chain uses TRBV27 with TRBJ2-7; no definite D call. The CDR3 DNA sequence: TGTGCCAGCAGTTTAAGTCAGCCGTTCGGCCCCATGATGCAGTACTTC. This gives the protein CASSLSQPFGPMMQYF.